Following are 10 T cell receptor beta chains from one sample sequenced in a study of blood T cell repertoires in COVID-19. The table came from immunoSEQ multiplex PCR; TCRdb's copy has only in-frame clones and leaves some out. The top ten hold just over 7% of the sample, which has under 300,000 clones, around 90% seen once. The sample consisted of peripheral blood. These receptors originate from a man aged 55 to 70 who had recovered from COVID-19.

The rearrangement joins TRBV28 to TRBJ1-2; D gene uncertain. The length of the CDR3 is 12 residues. Germline V gives CDR1 MDHEN, CDR2 SYDVKM. Trimming removed 1 base from V and 6 bases from J, with 6 bases in between. CDR3 in amino acids: CASSLSENGYTF. CDR3 DNA: TGTGCCAGCAGTTTATCCGAGAATGGCTACACCTTC.

The chain links TRBV10-3 to TRBJ1-1, with 9 bases identical to TRBD1. Germline V gene sequence: CDR1 ENHRY, CDR2 SYGVKD. CDR3 length equals 14 residues. The V segment lost 7 bases and the J segment 1 base; nucleotides outside the gene matches: 4. CDR3 nucleotide sequence: TGTGCCATCACCCAGGACAGGGGGAACACTGAAGCTTTCTTT. It codes for CAITQDRGNTEAFF.

This clone appeared a few times. The chain is built from TRBV25-1 and TRBJ2-3; 9 bases match TRBD1. CDR3 length: 12 amino acids. Per germline, CDR1 MGHDK and CDR2 SYGVNS. With 7 bases clipped from V and 8 bases from J, the junction kept 4 bases outside the gene matches. CDR3 coding DNA: TGTGCCAGCACTCAGGGACAGGGTACGCAGTATTTT. Its translation is CASTQGQGTQYF.

The chain employs TRBV15 and TRBJ1-4; no definite D call. The germline V and J ends were trimmed by 8 bases and 8 bases, with 12 bases remaining between them. The CDR3 runs 12 residues. Germline V lookup: CDR1 LNHNV, CDR2 YYDKDF (reference sequence). DNA for the CDR3: TGTGCCACCGGGTACACGGGGGAAAAACTGTTTTTT. Translation: CATGYTGEKLFF.

The chain is built from TRBV4-2 and TRBJ1-4, with D possibly matching TRBD1 (5 bases). Germline loops: CDR1 LGHNA, CDR2 YNFKEQ. This CDR3 is built from 15 residues. The V and J ends lost 0 bases and 5 bases respectively, with 10 bases between them. The CDR3 region has the DNA TGTGCCAGCAGCCAAGAGCAGGGTAGAAATGAAAAACTGTTTTTT. It translates to CASSQEQGRNEKLFF.

The chain has TRBV5-1 and TRBJ1-4; the D gene is possibly TRBD1 (6 bases). Germline CDR1 and CDR2: SGHRS and YFSETQ. The length of the CDR3 is 15 residues. V lost 0 bases and J lost 6, with 12 bases in between. For the CDR3, the DNA is TGCGCCAGCAGCTTGGCGGGGGGGCAGGATGAAAAACTGTTTTTT. Translating gives CASSLAGGQDEKLFF.

The chain links TRBV30 to TRBJ1-4; D might be TRBD1 (5 bases). The CDR3 sequence is 15 residues long. Germline values: CDR1 GTSNPN, CDR2 SVGIG (reference sequence). Between the trimmed V and J ends, which lost 2 bases and 8 bases, there was a span of 18 bases. The CDR3 loop reads CAWSLGLTRGEKLFF. The CDR3 coding sequence is TGTGCCTGGAGTCTGGGGCTAACCCGGGGGGAAAAACTGTTTTTT. Combining the CDR3 with reference TRBV30 and TRBJ1-4 gives the whole variable domain SQTIHQWPATLVQPVGSPLSLECTVEGTSNPNLYWYRQAAGRGLQLLFYSVGIGQISSEVPQNLSASRPQDRQFILSSKKLLLSDSGFYLCAWSLGLTRGEKLFFGSGTQLSVL.

On this clone itself: This specimen includes other DNA sequences encoding the same CDR3. This rearrangement joins TRBV5-6 to TRBJ2-5; 12 bases agree with TRBD2. Trimming cost V 1 base and J 2 bases; bases outside gene matches: 0. Germline assignment: CDR1 SGHDT and CDR2 YYEEEE. The CDR3 consists of 15 residues. DNA for the CDR3: TGTGCCAGCAGCTTGACTAGCGGGGGGCAAGAGACCCAGTACTTC. Translating it yields CASSLTSGGQETQYF.

The chain joins TRBV24-1 to TRBJ2-1; 10 nucleotides match TRBD1. CDR1 is KGHDR, CDR2 SFDVKD, per germline. The CDR3 is 15 amino acids. Trimming at V came to 5 bases and at J to 8 bases, leaving 8 bases not matched to a gene. This CDR3 is CATSGTGTGDDEQFF. CDR3 DNA: TGTGCCACCAGTGGGACCGGGACAGGGGACGATGAGCAGTTCTTC.

Here the CDR3 DNA reads TGTGCCAGCAGCGCAGGTTTATCACCCCTCCACTTT. Its protein product is CASSAGLSPLHF. The chain recombines TRBV3-1 (or the pseudogene TRBV3-2) with TRBJ1-6; D not certain. The V end was cut by 5 bases, the J end by 10 bases, with 9 bases between. Germline lookup yields CDR1 LGHDT and CDR2 YNNKEL (reference sequence). The CDR3 spans 12 residues.